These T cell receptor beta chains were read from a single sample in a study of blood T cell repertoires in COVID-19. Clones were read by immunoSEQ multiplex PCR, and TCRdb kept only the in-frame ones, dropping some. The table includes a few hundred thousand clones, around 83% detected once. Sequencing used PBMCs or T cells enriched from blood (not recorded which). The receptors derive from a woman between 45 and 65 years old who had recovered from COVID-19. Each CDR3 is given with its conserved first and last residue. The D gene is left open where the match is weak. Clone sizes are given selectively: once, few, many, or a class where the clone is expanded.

DNA: TGTGCCAGCAGTGAGAGACTAGCGGGAGCCTACAATGAGCAGTTCTTC
CDR3: CASSERLAGAYNEQFF
size: NA
D: TRBD2
J: TRBJ2-1
V: TRBV2

DNA: TGTGCCTGGAGCCCCCTTCGCGCCACTGAAGCTTTCTTT
CDR3: CAWSPLRATEAFF
size: NA
D: NA
J: TRBJ1-1
V: TRBV30

DNA: TGTGCCAGCAGTCCGGGACAGACCTACGAGCAGTACTTC
CDR3: CASSPGQTYEQYF
size: few
D: TRBD1
J: TRBJ2-7
V: TRBV5-4

DNA: TGTGCCAGTAGTAAACCCACCGGTCGGGGCACCGGGGAGCTGTTTTTT
CDR3: CASSKPTGRGTGELFF
size: once
D: NA
J: TRBJ2-2
V: TRBV19

DNA: TGTGCCAGTCGCGACAGGGGGGGCTCACCCCTCCACTTT
CDR3: CASRDRGGSPLHF
size: NA
D: TRBD1
J: TRBJ1-6
V: TRBV19

DNA: TGTGCCAGTAGGGACCCGGACAGGGGAAGTGGCTATGGCTACACCTTC
CDR3: CASRDPDRGSGYGYTF
size: NA
D: TRBD1
J: TRBJ1-2
V: TRBV19

DNA: TGTGCCAGCAGCTGGGGGCGGGCCACCGGGGAGCTGTTTTTT
CDR3: CASSWGRATGELFF
size: NA
D: NA
J: TRBJ2-2
V: TRBV5-5

DNA: TGCGCCAGCAGCTTGATGGACAGGGGTGCGGCTTTTACTGAAGCTTTCTTT
CDR3: CASSLMDRGAAFTEAFF
size: NA
D: TRBD1
J: TRBJ1-1
V: TRBV5-1

DNA: TGTGCCAGCAGTGATCTTCGGGCAGGGGTCATTGAGACCCAGTACTTC
CDR3: CASSDLRAGVIETQYF
size: NA
D: NA
J: TRBJ2-5
V: TRBV2

DNA: TGTGCCCGGGGGAGAGGAAACAATGAGCAGTTCTTC
CDR3: CARGRGNNEQFF
size: NA
D: NA
J: TRBJ2-1
V: TRBV30

DNA: TGCAGTTCTGGGACAGGGGTCGATCAGCCCCAGCATTTT
CDR3: CSSGTGVDQPQHF
size: NA
D: TRBD1
J: TRBJ1-5
V: TRBV29-1

DNA: TGTGCTAGTGGTTTGACAGGGGGTGGCACTGAAGCTTTCTTT
CDR3: CASGLTGGGTEAFF
size: once
D: TRBD1
J: TRBJ1-1
V: TRBV12-5

DNA: TGTGCCAGCACCCCCTGGGGGGGGTATGGCTACACCTTC
CDR3: CASTPWGGYGYTF
size: NA
D: NA
J: TRBJ1-2
V: TRBV7-2

DNA: TGTGCCAGCAGCCCGCCCGGGACTGTTGGGCAGCCCCAGCATTTT
CDR3: CASSPPGTVGQPQHF
size: NA
D: NA
J: TRBJ1-5
V: TRBV7-2

DNA: TGTGCCATCAGTGAAATACTAGCGGGGACCTACAATGAGCAGTTCTTC
CDR3: CAISEILAGTYNEQFF
size: NA
D: TRBD2
J: TRBJ2-1
V: TRBV10-3

DNA: TGCGCCAGCAGCCCCAGTGAAGCGGGGGGGCCTGACGAGCAGTACTTC
CDR3: CASSPSEAGGPDEQYF
size: NA
D: TRBD2
J: TRBJ2-7
V: TRBV5-1

DNA: TGTGCCAGCAGTGAAAGGGAGGGTCCCGGGACAGGAGAAGATACGCAGTATTTT
CDR3: CASSEREGPGTGEDTQYF
size: NA
D: NA
J: TRBJ2-3
V: TRBV6-1

DNA: TGTGCCAGCAGTGAATTGGGCAGGGGGCTTCATGGCTACACCTTC
CDR3: CASSELGRGLHGYTF
size: NA
D: TRBD1
J: TRBJ1-2
V: TRBV6-1

DNA: TGTGCCAGCAGCGCTTCTAGCGGGAGGTTAACAGATACGCAGTATTTT
CDR3: CASSASSGRLTDTQYF
size: once
D: TRBD2
J: TRBJ2-3
V: TRBV11-2

DNA: TGTGCCAGCAGCTTAGATAGCGGGGGGGCCTACGAGCAGTACTTC
CDR3: CASSLDSGGAYEQYF
size: NA
D: TRBD2
J: TRBJ2-7
V: TRBV7-3

DNA: TGTGCCAGCAGGTTGCGGGACTCCTACAATGAGCAGTTCTTC
CDR3: CASRLRDSYNEQFF
size: once
D: NA
J: TRBJ2-1
V: TRBV13

DNA: TGTGCCAGCAGGGCAGATAACACCGGGGAGCTGTTTTTT
CDR3: CASRADNTGELFF
size: NA
D: NA
J: TRBJ2-2
V: TRBV6-5

DNA: TGCGCCAGCAGCCACCTAACAGGGGGCGCAGGAACTGAAGCTTTCTTT
CDR3: CASSHLTGGAGTEAFF
size: NA
D: TRBD1
J: TRBJ1-1
V: TRBV4-1

DNA: TGTGCTAGCAGCCCCACGGGACTACAAGAGACCCAGTACTTC
CDR3: CASSPTGLQETQYF
size: NA
D: TRBD2
J: TRBJ2-5
V: TRBV7-7